The following is a T cell receptor (beta chain) sequence with its context. Its antigen is currently unknown. Germline V gene sequence: CDR1 SGHAT, CDR2 FQNNGV. CDR3 length: 16 residues. This entry is derived from a study of T cells expressing NK-cell markers. Findings and limits, study-wide: In four donors, these clonotypes also led the CD3+CD56-NKG2C+ fraction.

TCRdb re-called the 5' RACE reads; one entry per CDR3 protein, DNA not given. Recorded here are some 390,000 distinct CDR3 sequences; the top ten clones represent roughly 10%. The chain is built from TRBV11-2 and TRBJ2-5; with no DNA, the TCRdb D assignment of TRBD2 cannot be verified. The sample comprised blood T cells: a sorted CD56 or NKG2C T cell subset, CD4+ or CD8+ T cells, or bulk PBMC T cells (not recorded which). The receptor's source is a woman aged 45-59 years in good health. CDR3 sequence: CASSFGTSGPQETQYF.